What follows describes a single T cell receptor beta chain. It was version v3.0 of the immunoSEQ assay that was run at survey level. Sequencing was performed with immunoSEQ multiplex PCR; in TCRdb, only in-frame clones are kept and a portion is missing. The sample gives 25,000 to 35,000 clones, approximately 94% of which show up once; 2.5% to 3.5% is in the top ten. The data were taken from a study of long-term antiretroviral therapy in people with HIV. Germline V gene lookup returns CDR1 SNHLY and CDR2 FYNNEI. Trimming removed 7 bases from V and 4 bases from J; junction bases left unmatched: 7. CDR3 length equals 15 residues.

This rearrangement joins TRBV2 to TRBJ1-5, with 10 nucleotides matching TRBD1. The sample here was unsorted PBMCs, taken around 7.4 years after starting antiretroviral therapy. The TCR was taken from a man aged 45-65 years with HIV. CDR3 bases: TGTGCCAGCACCCAAGGGGACAGGGGTAATCAGCCCCAGCATTTT. Encoded protein: CASTQGDRGNQPQHF.